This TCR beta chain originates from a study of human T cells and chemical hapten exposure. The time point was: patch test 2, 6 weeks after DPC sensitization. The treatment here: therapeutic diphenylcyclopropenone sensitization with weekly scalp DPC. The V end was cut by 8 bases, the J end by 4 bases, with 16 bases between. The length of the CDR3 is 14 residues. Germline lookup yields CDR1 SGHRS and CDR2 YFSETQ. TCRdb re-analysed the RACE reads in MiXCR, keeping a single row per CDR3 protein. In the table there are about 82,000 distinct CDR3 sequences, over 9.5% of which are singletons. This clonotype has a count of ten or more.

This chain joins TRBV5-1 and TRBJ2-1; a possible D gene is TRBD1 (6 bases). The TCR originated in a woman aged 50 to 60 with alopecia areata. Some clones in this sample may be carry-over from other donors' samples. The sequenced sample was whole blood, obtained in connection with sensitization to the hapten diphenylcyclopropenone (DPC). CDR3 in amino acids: CASSQGNPYNEQFF. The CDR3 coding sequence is TGCGCCAGTTCTCAGGGGAACCCTTACAATGAGCAGTTCTTC.